This T cell receptor (beta chain) comes out of a study of STAT5B mutations in CD4+ large granular lymphocyte leukemia. Broader study findings: Without putative leukemic clones, patient CD4-sorted repertoires remained more clonal than healthy CD4+ repertoires. No patients shared main leukemic clonotypes, though about 25% appeared at low frequency elsewhere.

Per the germline V gene, CDR1 is LNHDA and CDR2 is SQIVND (reference sequence). The CDR3 extends over 14 amino acids. Trimming left V 5 bases short and J 3 bases short, with 14 bases between. Sequencing was performed with immunoSEQ multiplex PCR; in TCRdb, only in-frame clones are kept and a portion is missing. The table has approximately 30,000 clones, around four fifths seen once. With respect to this clone: The antigen remains undetermined.

The specimen was CD4+ T cells from blood buffy coats. J is TRBJ2-7 and V is TRBV19; tentatively, D is TRBD2 (5 bases). This receptor was taken from a human donor in good health. The CDR3 DNA is TGTGCCAGTAGTGTCACTCGGGGAATCTACGAGCAGTACTTC. Protein product: CASSVTRGIYEQYF.